Below are 8 T cell receptor beta chains sequenced from a single sample in a study of blood T cell repertoires in COVID-19. Profiled with immunoSEQ multiplex PCR; TCRdb holds only in-frame clones, not every one. The sample contains under 95,000 clones, approximately 80% of which appear only once. Sequences were obtained from peripheral blood. These receptors were collected from a woman aged 70 to 79 with acute or convalescent COVID-19.

This chain connects TRBV11-3 to TRBJ1-1; D is uncertain. The CDR3 runs 15 residues. With 5 bases removed from V and 5 bases from J, the gap between germline ends came to 18 bases. Germline-derived CDR1 and CDR2 are SGHNT and YENEEA. In nucleotides, the CDR3 is TGTGCCAGCAGCCGAGCTCCCATTCGAGGTACTGAAGCTTTCTTT. Its protein product is CASSRAPIRGTEAFF. The whole variable domain, remainder taken from reference TRBV11-3 and TRBJ1-1, is EAGVVQSPRYKIIEKKQPVAFWCNPISGHNTLYWYLQNLGQGPELLIRYENEEAVDDSQLPKDRFSAERLKGVDSTLKIQPAELGDSAVYLCASSRAPIRGTEAFFGQGTRLTVV.

This rearrangement joins TRBV2 to TRBJ1-1; D call uncertain. The CDR3 is 14 amino acids. V dropped 2 bases and J dropped 1 base, with 8 bases sitting between them. Germline CDR1 and CDR2: SNHLY and FYNNEI. In DNA, the CDR3 is TGTGCCAGCAGTGAAATGGGAGGGAACACTGAAGCTTTCTTT. Amino acids: CASSEMGGNTEAFF.

This clone was seen just once. This chain connects TRBV5-1 to TRBJ1-6; no definite D call. CDR3 length: 15 residues. From germline, CDR1 is SGHRS and CDR2 YFSETQ. V dropped 0 bases and J dropped 8 bases, with 12 bases sitting between them. The CDR3 loop reads CASSLDPGRDSPLHF. The DNA of the CDR3 is TGCGCCAGCAGCTTGGATCCGGGGAGGGATTCACCCCTCCACTTT.

V is TRBV9 and J is TRBJ1-5; 8 nucleotides agree with TRBD1. V lost 4 bases to trimming and J lost 5 bases; unmatched junction nucleotides: 8. The CDR3 has 15 residues. CDR1 and CDR2 from the germline V gene are SGDLS and YYNGEE. The CDR3 here is CASSPDREGDQPQHF. The CDR3 DNA follows: TGTGCCAGCAGCCCGGACAGGGAGGGTGATCAGCCCCAGCATTTT.

This chain connects TRBV9 to TRBJ2-5; D not resolved. Between the trimmed V and J ends, which lost 3 bases and 5 bases, there was a span of 8 bases. The CDR3 contains 12 residues. The germline CDR1 and CDR2 sequences are SGDLS and YYNGEE. DNA for the CDR3: TGTGCCAGCAGCGCGAGCGAGGAGACCCAGTACTTC. Protein sequence: CASSASEETQYF.

The chain combines TRBV27 with TRBJ2-7; 9 positions agree with TRBD1. J was trimmed by 2 bases and V by 3 bases; bases with no gene match: 5. Germline lookup yields CDR1 MNHEY and CDR2 SMNVEV (reference sequence). The length of the CDR3 is 15 residues. CDR3 nucleotide sequence: TGTGCCAGCAGTTTGGGACAGGGACCTACCTACGAGCAGTACTTC. As protein: CASSLGQGPTYEQYF.

A few counts support this clone. The CDR3 loop is CASRTDRNSGANVLTF. CDR3 sequence (DNA): TGTGCCAGCAGAACCGACAGGAACTCTGGGGCCAACGTCCTGACTTTC. The chain has TRBV7-9 and TRBJ2-6; a weak D match, TRBD1 (6 bases). The CDR3 has 16 amino acids. V was pared by 6 bases and J by 0 bases, with 12 bases between. Germline V lookup: CDR1 SEHNR, CDR2 FQNEAQ (reference sequence).

This chain links TRBV28 with TRBJ1-2, with D maybe TRBD1 (6 bases). The CDR3 is made up of 15 amino acids. The V end lost 3 bases, the J end lost 5 bases, and 16 bases lay between the germline ends. CDR1 is MDHEN and CDR2 is SYDVKM in the germline V gene. CDR3 coding DNA: TGTGCCAGCAGTTTCAGTGATACAGGGCGGTATGGCTACACCTTC. This codes for CASSFSDTGRYGYTF.